The T cell receptor (beta chain) described here comes from a study of early T cells in non-severe SARS-CoV-2 infection. Background on the study: Unpaired chains resulted from sequencing bulk RNA of unsorted whole blood. Study results and limitations: Private and CD4 specificities were missed by VDJdb matching, skewed to anti-spike CD8.

This clonotype was counted only a few times. Its antigen is not known. Individual cDNA molecules were tagged with unique molecular identifiers. Via MiXCR, TCRdb re-called the 5' RACE reads, giving one row per CDR3 protein. This table has around 77,000 distinct CDR3 sequences, roughly 15% appearing once. This CDR3 contains 15 residues. Trimming left V 5 bases short and J 2 bases short, with 16 bases between. CDR1 is SGHAT, CDR2 FQNNGV, per germline. Source: whole blood, taken at baseline. The TCR sequence derives from an adult who was a healthcare worker with PCR-confirmed SARS-CoV-2 infection or an uninfected control (not recorded which). The chain recombines TRBV11-2 with TRBJ2-7; TRBD1 might be the D (6 bases). The CDR3 sequence: CASSPGRGNPYEQYF. As DNA, the CDR3 is TGTGCCAGCAGCCCAGGAAGGGGGAACCCCTACGAGCAGTACTTC.